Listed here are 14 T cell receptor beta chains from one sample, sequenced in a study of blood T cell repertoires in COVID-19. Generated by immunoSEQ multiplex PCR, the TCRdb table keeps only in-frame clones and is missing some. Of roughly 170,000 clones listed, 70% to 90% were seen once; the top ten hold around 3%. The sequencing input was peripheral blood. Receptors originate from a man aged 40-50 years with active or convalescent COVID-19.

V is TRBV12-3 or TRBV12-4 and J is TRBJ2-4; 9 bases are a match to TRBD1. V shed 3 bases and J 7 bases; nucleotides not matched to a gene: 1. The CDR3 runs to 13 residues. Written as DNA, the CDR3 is TGTGCCAGCAGTTTTGGGACAGGGAACATTCAGTACTTC. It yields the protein CASSFGTGNIQYF.

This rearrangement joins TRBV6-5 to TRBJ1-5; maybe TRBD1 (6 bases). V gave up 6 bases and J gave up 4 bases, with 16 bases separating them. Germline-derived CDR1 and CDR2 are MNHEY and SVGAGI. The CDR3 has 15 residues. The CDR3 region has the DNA TGTGCCAGCAGCCACGGGGGGGCGCGGAATCAGCCCCAGCATTTT. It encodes CASSHGGARNQPQHF.

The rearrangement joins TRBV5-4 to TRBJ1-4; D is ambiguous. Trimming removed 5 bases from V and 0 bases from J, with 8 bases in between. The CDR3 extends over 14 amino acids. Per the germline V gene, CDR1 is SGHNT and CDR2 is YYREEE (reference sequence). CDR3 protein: CASSPDATNEKLFF. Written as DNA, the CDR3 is TGTGCCAGCAGTCCAGATGCAACTAATGAAAAACTGTTTTTT.

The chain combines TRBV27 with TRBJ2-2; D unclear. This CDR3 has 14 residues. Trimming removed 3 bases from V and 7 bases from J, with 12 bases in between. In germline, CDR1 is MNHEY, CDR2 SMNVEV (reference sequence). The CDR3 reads CASSLWQSSGELFF. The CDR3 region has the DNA TGTGCCAGCAGTTTGTGGCAGTCAAGCGGGGAGCTGTTTTTT.

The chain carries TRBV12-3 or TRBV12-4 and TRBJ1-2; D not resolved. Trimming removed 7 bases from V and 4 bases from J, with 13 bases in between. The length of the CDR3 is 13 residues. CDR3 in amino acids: CASNSPQSYGYTF. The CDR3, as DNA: TGTGCCAGCAATTCCCCACAGAGCTATGGCTACACCTTC.

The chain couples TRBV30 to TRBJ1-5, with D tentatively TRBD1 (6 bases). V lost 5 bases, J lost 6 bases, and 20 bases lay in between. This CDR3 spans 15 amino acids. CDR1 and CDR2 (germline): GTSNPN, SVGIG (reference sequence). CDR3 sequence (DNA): TGTGCCTGGGGTCCGACAGGCGGCGAGCGTCAGCCCCAGCATTTT. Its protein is CAWGPTGGERQPQHF.

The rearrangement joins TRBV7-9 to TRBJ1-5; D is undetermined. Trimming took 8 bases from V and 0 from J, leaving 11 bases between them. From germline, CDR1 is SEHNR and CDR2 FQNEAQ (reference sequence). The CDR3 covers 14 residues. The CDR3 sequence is CASGDSDSNQPQHF. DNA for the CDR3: TGTGCCAGCGGAGACTCGGATAGCAATCAGCCCCAGCATTTT.

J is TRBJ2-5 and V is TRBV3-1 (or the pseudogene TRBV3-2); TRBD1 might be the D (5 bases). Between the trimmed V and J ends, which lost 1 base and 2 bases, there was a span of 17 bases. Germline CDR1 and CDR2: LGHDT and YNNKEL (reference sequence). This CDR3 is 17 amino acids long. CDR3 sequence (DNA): TGTGCCAGCAGCCAAGGCTGGGGCGCCAATAAGCAAGAGACCCAGTACTTC. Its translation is CASSQGWGANKQETQYF.

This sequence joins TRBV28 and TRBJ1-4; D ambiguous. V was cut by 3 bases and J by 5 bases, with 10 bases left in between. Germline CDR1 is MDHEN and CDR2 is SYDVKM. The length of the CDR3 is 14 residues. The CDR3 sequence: CASSFLQRNEKLFF. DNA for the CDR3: TGTGCCAGCAGTTTTTTACAGAGAAATGAAAAACTGTTTTTT. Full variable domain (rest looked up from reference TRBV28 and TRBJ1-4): DVKVTQSSRYLVKRTGEKVFLECVQDMDHENMFWYRQDPGLGLRLIYFSYDVKMKEKGDIPEGYSVSREKKERFSLILESASTNQTSMYLCASSFLQRNEKLFFGSGTQLSVL.

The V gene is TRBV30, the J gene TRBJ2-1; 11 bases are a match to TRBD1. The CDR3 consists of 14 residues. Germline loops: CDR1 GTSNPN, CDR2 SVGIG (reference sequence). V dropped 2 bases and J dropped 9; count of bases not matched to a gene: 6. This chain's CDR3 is CAWSQRTGGVEQFF. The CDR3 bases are TGTGCCTGGAGTCAAAGGACAGGGGGCGTTGAGCAGTTCTTC.

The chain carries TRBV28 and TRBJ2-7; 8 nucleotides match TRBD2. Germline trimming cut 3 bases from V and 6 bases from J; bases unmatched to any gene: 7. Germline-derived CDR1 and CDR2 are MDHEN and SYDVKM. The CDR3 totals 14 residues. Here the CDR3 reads CASSLPAGVAEQYF. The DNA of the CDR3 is TGTGCCAGCAGTTTGCCAGCGGGGGTAGCCGAGCAGTACTTC. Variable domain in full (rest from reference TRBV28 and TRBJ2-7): DVKVTQSSRYLVKRTGEKVFLECVQDMDHENMFWYRQDPGLGLRLIYFSYDVKMKEKGDIPEGYSVSREKKERFSLILESASTNQTSMYLCASSLPAGVAEQYFGPGTRLTVT.

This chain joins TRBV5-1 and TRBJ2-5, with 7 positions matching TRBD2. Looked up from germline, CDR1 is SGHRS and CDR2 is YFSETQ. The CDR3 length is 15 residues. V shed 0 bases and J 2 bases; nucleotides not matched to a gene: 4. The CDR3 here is CASSLGAGTQETQYF. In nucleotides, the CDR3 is TGCGCCAGCAGCTTGGGAGCGGGAACTCAAGAGACCCAGTACTTC.

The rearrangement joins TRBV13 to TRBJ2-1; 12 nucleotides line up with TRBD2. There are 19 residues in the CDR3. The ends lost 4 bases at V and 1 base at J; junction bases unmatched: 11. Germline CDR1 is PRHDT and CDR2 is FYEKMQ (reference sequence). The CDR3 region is CASSSRLAGATRSYNEQFF. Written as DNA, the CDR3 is TGTGCCAGCAGCTCGCGACTAGCGGGGGCCACTCGATCCTACAATGAGCAGTTCTTC. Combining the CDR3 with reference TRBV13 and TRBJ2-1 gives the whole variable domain AAGVIQSPRHLIKEKRETATLKCYPIPRHDTVYWYQQGPGQDPQFLISFYEKMQSDKGSIPDRFSAQQFSDYHSELNMSSLELGDSALYFCASSSRLAGATRSYNEQFFGPGTRLTVL.

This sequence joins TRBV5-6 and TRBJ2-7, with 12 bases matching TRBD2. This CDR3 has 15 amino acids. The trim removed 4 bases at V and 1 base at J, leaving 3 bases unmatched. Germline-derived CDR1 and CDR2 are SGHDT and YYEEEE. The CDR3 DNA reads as TGTGCCAGCAGCGCTGGACTAGCGGGATCCTACGAGCAGTACTTC. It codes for CASSAGLAGSYEQYF.